These 29 T cell receptor beta chains were all obtained from the same sample, sequenced in a study of blood T cells in healthy people across ages. A second 7 to 11 cycle PCR used barcoded and J-beta primers. TCRdb fed the 5' RACE reads into MiXCR, producing one record per CDR3 protein. This sample has 1.5 million to 2 million distinct CDR3 sequences; roughly a third occur once, and the top ten carry about 11%. The sequenced sample consisted of blood. All receptors come from a woman in her thirties in good health.

Only a few counts were recorded for this clonotype. The V call is TRBV5-1, the J call TRBJ2-3, with 9 bases lining up with TRBD2. The CDR3 covers 17 residues. Trimming at V came to 4 bases and at J to 6 bases, leaving 15 bases not matched to a gene. Germline CDR1 reads SGHRS; CDR2 reads YFSETQ. CDR3 sequence (DNA): TGCGCCAGCAGCGAACTAGTTGGCGGGGGGGCACAGGATACGCAGTATTTT. The encoded protein is CASSELVGGGAQDTQYF.

The chain joins TRBV3-1 to TRBJ2-1; D is unresolved. The CDR3 runs to 15 residues. Germline V gives CDR1 LGHDT, CDR2 YNNKEL (reference sequence). V was clipped by 3 bases and J by 3 bases, with 12 bases between them. This chain's CDR3 is CASSQRWSGYNEQFF. DNA for the CDR3: TGTGCCAGCAGCCAGCGGTGGTCGGGCTACAATGAGCAGTTCTTC.

This clonotype showed up just once. At one of its ends the junction is not consistent with the germline gene, which may arise from a read error. V is TRBV27 and J is TRBJ2-6; D is uncertain. This CDR3 spans 16 amino acids. Per germline, CDR1 MNHEY and CDR2 SMNVEV (reference sequence). DNA for the CDR3: TGTGCCAGCAGCACAAGGATGGGCGGTGGGACCAACGTCCTGACTTTC. Translating it yields CASSTRMGGGTNVLTF.

This chain joins TRBV5-1 and TRBJ2-7, with D possibly TRBD1 on 6 matching bases. The CDR3 runs 15 residues. Trimming cost V 0 bases and J 0 bases, with 10 bases left between them. Germline CDR1 is SGHRS and CDR2 is YFSETQ. The CDR3 DNA reads TGCGCCAGCAGCTTGGGGGGGCCCCTCTCCTACGAGCAGTACTTC. Its translation: CASSLGGPLSYEQYF.

There are a few counts of this clonotype. The chain is built from TRBV5-1 and TRBJ2-7; 7 nucleotides agree with TRBD1. V lost 0 bases to trimming and J lost 4 bases; unmatched junction nucleotides: 7. The CDR3 consists of 15 residues. Germline assignment: CDR1 SGHRS and CDR2 YFSETQ. CDR3 DNA: TGCGCCAGCAGCTTGGACAGGGGAGCGGTGTACGAGCAGTACTTC. It yields the protein CASSLDRGAVYEQYF.

Remarks on this clonotype: This may be a read error: a much more frequent sequence differs by one nucleotide. The rearrangement links TRBV12-3 or TRBV12-4 to TRBJ2-3; D is uncertain. The CDR3 has 14 residues. With 1 base removed from V and 2 bases from J, the gap between germline ends came to 7 bases. For the CDR3, the DNA is TGTGCCAGCAGTTTAGGAGTAGCCACAGATACGCAGTATTTT. It encodes CASSLGVATDTQYF.

The table lists this clonotype with a count of one. The junction departs from germline at one end; a sequencing error may be responsible. The chain employs TRBV4-2 and TRBJ2-7; 12 bases map to TRBD1. The CDR3 is 16 residues long. Germline assignment: CDR1 LGHNA and CDR2 YNFKEQ. DNA for the CDR3: TGTGCCAACAGCCAAGAGGAGGGACAGGGGGCGAGAGAGCAGTACTTC. This translates into CANSQEEGQGAREQYF.

The chain couples TRBV20-1 to TRBJ2-5, with 7 bases fitting TRBD1. The ends lost 3 bases at V and 5 bases at J; junction bases unmatched: 12. The CDR3 covers 15 residues. Germline V gene sequence: CDR1 DFQATT, CDR2 SNEGSKA (reference sequence). CDR3 DNA: TGCAGTGCTAGCCTCCGGACAGGTACCTCGGAGACCCAGTACTTC. Its protein product is CSASLRTGTSETQYF.

A remark on this clonotype: This may come from a read error, since a much larger clone is one base off. The chain joins TRBV20-1 to TRBJ2-3; 9 bases match TRBD2. Unmatched junction bases numbered 11, after V lost 3 bases and J lost 1 base. This CDR3 contains 17 residues. Germline V gene data show CDR1 as DFQATT and CDR2 as SNEGSKA (reference sequence). Written as DNA, the CDR3 is TGCAGTGCTAGTCCGCTAGCGGGAATTGTAGGCACAGATACGCAGTATTTT. This translates into CSASPLAGIVGTDTQYF.

CDR3 coding DNA: TGCGCCAGCAGCTTGGACAGATCTAGCGGGATTCCCTACGAGCAGTACTTC. Protein product: CASSLDRSSGIPYEQYF. J is TRBJ2-7 and V is TRBV5-1; 9 nucleotides align to TRBD2. V lost 0 bases to trimming and J lost 2 bases; unmatched junction nucleotides: 9. The CDR3 consists of 17 residues. Germline CDR1 and CDR2: SGHRS and YFSETQ.

The genes are TRBV2 and TRBJ1-5, with a possible D match to TRBD1 (6 bases). V lost 7 bases and J lost 2, with 18 bases in between. The CDR3 covers 16 residues. Germline CDR1 reads SNHLY; CDR2 reads FYNNEI. The CDR3: CASTDSGGPGNQPQHF. The CDR3 DNA sequence: TGTGCCAGCACAGACTCGGGGGGCCCTGGCAATCAGCCCCAGCATTTT.

This clonotype appeared a few times. This sequence joins TRBV20-1 and TRBJ2-1, with D unresolved. This CDR3 is 13 amino acids long. CDR1 DFQATT and CDR2 SNEGSKA come from the germline V gene (reference sequence). Trimming took off 6 bases at V and 9 bases at J, with 18 bases between the two ends. CDR3 residues: CSATRTDPTEQFF. CDR3 in DNA: TGCAGTGCCACTCGGACGGATCCTACTGAGCAGTTCTTC.

The chain is built from TRBV10-3 and TRBJ2-1; 7 positions match TRBD2. The CDR3 runs to 17 residues. J was trimmed by 3 bases and V by 0 bases; bases with no gene match: 8. Germline V gene lookup returns CDR1 ENHRY and CDR2 SYGVKD. CDR3 in DNA: TGTGCCATCAGTGAGTCAGCTAGCGGCCGAGACTACAATGAGCAGTTCTTC. The encoded protein is CAISESASGRDYNEQFF.

This clonotype was found a few times. This sequence joins TRBV7-6 and TRBJ2-3, with 10 bases that match TRBD2. Germline V CDR1 and CDR2: SGHVS, FNYEAQ. This CDR3 region has 16 residues. The V gene end was trimmed by 1 base and the J gene end by 4 bases; junction bases not matched to a gene: 5. The CDR3 DNA follows: TGTGCCAGCAGCTTAGGACTAGCGGGTCCCGCAGATACGCAGTATTTT. Translated, it gives CASSLGLAGPADTQYF.

The chain is built from TRBV2 and TRBJ2-7, with 7 bases fitting TRBD2. V lost 4 bases, J lost 3 bases, and 9 bases stayed unmatched. Germline V gene sequence: CDR1 SNHLY, CDR2 FYNNEI. There are 15 residues in the CDR3. The CDR3 DNA is TGTGCCAGCAGTGCCCGACTAGCCGTAAGCTACGAGCAGTACTTC. Translated: CASSARLAVSYEQYF. The full variable domain, with the rest looked up from reference TRBV2 and TRBJ2-7, is EPEVTQTPSHQVTQMGQEVILRCVPISNHLYFYWYRQILGQKVEFLVSFYNNEISEKSEIFDDQFSVERPDGSNFTLKIRSTKLEDSAMYFCASSARLAVSYEQYFGPGTRLTVT.

About this clonotype: At one of its ends the junction is not consistent with the germline gene, which may arise from a read error. The chain combines TRBV4-2 with TRBJ1-1; D gene uncertain. The CDR3 is 13 amino acids. Germline V gene data show CDR1 as LGHNA and CDR2 as YNFKEQ. This chain's CDR3 is CASSQEQTTEAFF. Here the CDR3 DNA reads TGTGCCAGCAGCCAAGAACAGACCACTGAAGCTTTCTTC.

The sample holds many counts of this clonotype. V usage is TRBV7-9 and J usage is TRBJ2-5; tentatively, D is TRBD1 (5 bases). The CDR3 extends over 13 amino acids. V was clipped by 8 bases and J by 5 bases, with 15 bases between them. The germline V gene has CDR1 SEHNR and CDR2 FQNEAQ (reference sequence). Written as DNA, the CDR3 is TGTGCCAGCGTTCAGGGTTATGTGGAGACCCAGTACTTC. Translating it yields CASVQGYVETQYF. Full variable domain (missing parts from reference TRBV7-9 and TRBJ2-5): DTGVSQNPRHKITKRGQNVTFRCDPISEHNRLYWYRQTLGQGPEFLTYFQNEAQLEKSRLLSDRFSAERPKGSFSTLEIQRTEQGDSAMYLCASVQGYVETQYFGPGTRLLVL.

A remark on this clonotype: A read error may be the cause here, since a much bigger clone is one base away. The V call is TRBV20-1, the J call TRBJ1-5; D possibly corresponds to TRBD1 (5 bases). Germline CDR1 and CDR2: DFQATT and SNEGSKA (reference sequence). Trimming cost V 0 bases and J 5 bases, with 14 bases left between them. The CDR3 covers 15 residues. Here the CDR3 DNA reads TGCAGTGCTAGAGATTGGGAACAGGAGGATCAGCCCCAGCATTTT. It specifies CSARDWEQEDQPQHF.

As concerns this clonotype: At one of its ends the junction is not consistent with the germline gene, which may arise from a read error. The V gene is TRBV9, the J gene TRBJ2-5, with TRBD2 matching over 14 bases. With the DNA end fitting TRBJ2-7 better, the J assignment may be wrong. The V gene's germline CDR1 is SGDLS and CDR2 YYNGEE. This CDR3 has 15 residues. The CDR3 region is CASIVGGLAGVEQYF. For the CDR3, the DNA is TGTGCCAGCATCGTAGGGGGACTAGCGGGAGTCGAGCAGTACTTC.

The V gene is TRBV20-1, the J gene TRBJ2-3; D gene unclear. The V and J ends lost 4 bases and 5 bases respectively, with 22 bases between them. The CDR3 loop spans 16 amino acids. The germline V gene encodes CDR1 DFQATT and CDR2 SNEGSKA (reference sequence). The CDR3 spells CSANLPTLGRKDTQYF. CDR3 coding DNA: TGCAGTGCTAATCTACCGACCCTCGGCCGTAAAGATACGCAGTATTTT.

The chain employs TRBV24-1 and TRBJ2-7; tentative D call: TRBD2 (6 bases). In germline, CDR1 is KGHDR, CDR2 SFDVKD. This CDR3 has 15 amino acids. The ends were cut back, 6 bases at V and 4 bases at J, with 18 bases in the middle. CDR3 sequence reads: CATSRGTHSGYEQYF. The CDR3 bases are TGTGCCACCAGTCGCGGGACCCACTCGGGTTACGAGCAGTACTTC.

This chain uses TRBV7-6 with TRBJ2-5; TRBD2 matches at 9 bases. The CDR3 spans 14 residues. V dropped 8 bases and J dropped 4; count of bases not matched to a gene: 8. Per germline, CDR1 SGHVS and CDR2 FNYEAQ. The CDR3 bases are TGTGCCAGCGGCAGTAGCGGGAGAGGAGAGACCCAGTACTTC. This codes for CASGSSGRGETQYF.

With respect to this clonotype: Compared with germline, one end of the junction differs, possibly owing to a read error. This chain joins TRBV3-1 and TRBJ2-5, with 7 bases aligning to TRBD2. CDR1 and CDR2 (germline): LGHDT, YNNKEL (reference sequence). The CDR3 sequence is 14 residues long. The chain's CDR3 is CASSQDGGLETRYF. CDR3 bases: TGTGCCAGCAGCCAAGACGGGGGGTTGGAGACCCGGTACTTC.

In its sample, this clonotype was seen a few times. J is TRBJ2-1 and V is TRBV6-6; D may match TRBD1 or TRBD2 (6 bases each). V lost 6 bases, J lost 7 bases, and 19 bases lay in between. The CDR3 contains 15 residues. CDR1 is MNHNY and CDR2 is SVGAGI in the germline V gene (reference sequence). Here the CDR3 DNA reads TGTGCCAGCAGCCGCCAATGGGGGGCGGAAAATGAGCAGTTCTTC. The encoded protein is CASSRQWGAENEQFF.

This clonotype occurred a few times. V and J are TRBV20-1 and TRBJ2-3; D may be TRBD1 or TRBD2 (5 bases each). V was clipped by 3 bases and J by 2 bases, with 15 bases between them. Per germline, CDR1 DFQATT and CDR2 SNEGSKA (reference sequence). The CDR3 is 15 amino acids. The CDR3 reads CSARGRGKPTDTQYF. CDR3 coding DNA: TGCAGTGCTAGGGGACGTGGGAAGCCCACAGATACGCAGTATTTT.

The sample holds a few counts of this clonotype. The gene calls are TRBV4-1 and TRBJ1-1; 7 nucleotides align to TRBD1. The CDR3 has 14 amino acids. Germline trimming cut 1 base from V and 11 bases from J; bases unmatched to any gene: 10. The germline CDR1 and CDR2 sequences are MGHRA and YSYEKL. The CDR3 protein is CASSQGGTATGAFF. The CDR3, as DNA: TGCGCCAGCAGCCAAGGCGGGACAGCCACGGGGGCTTTCTTT.

This clonotype turned up a few times. The chain couples TRBV2 to TRBJ2-1, with 8 bases aligning to TRBD2. Germline V gene data show CDR1 as SNHLY and CDR2 as FYNNEI. There are 13 residues in the CDR3. V shed 8 bases, J shed 7 bases, and the junction held 7 bases outside the gene matches. This CDR3 is CASLSSGYNEQFF. In DNA form, the CDR3 reads TGTGCCAGCTTGTCTAGCGGGTATAATGAGCAGTTCTTC.

The chain couples TRBV20-1 to TRBJ2-5, with TRBD2 matching 9 bases. The germline gives CDR1 DFQATT, CDR2 SNEGSKA (reference sequence). The CDR3 runs to 14 residues. Germline trimming cut 6 bases from V and 1 base from J; bases unmatched to any gene: 6. In DNA form, the CDR3 reads TGCAGTGCGGCGGGGGGGCCGGGCCAAGAGACCCAGTACTTC. The encoded protein is CSAAGGPGQETQYF.

J is TRBJ1-2 and V is TRBV29-1; tentative D call: TRBD1 (6 bases). This CDR3 region has 16 residues. The V gene lost 4 bases and the J gene lost 2 bases, with 20 bases spanning the gap. Germline values: CDR1 SQVTM, CDR2 ANQGSEA. The CDR3 region is CSVGPRDTRINYGYTF. The CDR3 nucleotides are TGCAGCGTTGGGCCCCGGGACACCCGAATCAACTATGGCTACACCTTC.